The 15 T cell receptor beta chains below all came from one sample that was sequenced in a study of Graves' ophthalmopathy and Graves' hyperthyroidism. Amplification from RNA transcripts yielded the TCR beta CDR3 regions. HTBI primers were employed in first-round RT-PCR, then a second-round multiplex PCR followed. TCRdb reprocessed the multiplex PCR reads via MiXCR and lists one record per CDR3 protein. The repertoire holds 580,000 or so distinct CDR3 sequences, with roughly 40% as singletons. The specimen was peripheral blood or thyroid tissue (not recorded which). These receptors were obtained from an adult man with Graves' hyperthyroidism.

This chain connects TRBV7-3 to TRBJ1-5, with a tentative D call TRBD1 (5 bases). Deletions cut 2 bases from V and 14 bases from J, with 16 bases between. Germline loops: CDR1 SGHTA, CDR2 FQGTGA. The CDR3 runs 13 residues. CDR3 in amino acids: CASSLEGTADEHF. CDR3 coding DNA: TGTGCCAGCAGCTTAGAAGGGACTGCGGATGAGCATTTT.

The sample holds many counts of this clonotype. CDR3 bases: TGCAGCGTTCGCGGGGGGACAGGGGAAATCTACGAGCAGTACTTC. Its protein product is CSVRGGTGEIYEQYF. This chain links TRBV29-1 with TRBJ2-7, with 10 bases matching TRBD1. The J segment lost 3 bases and the V segment lost 5 bases, leaving 10 bases of the junction unmatched. This CDR3 has 15 amino acids. Germline V gives CDR1 SQVTM, CDR2 ANQGSEA.

The chain couples TRBV2 to TRBJ1-4; D unclear. CDR1 and CDR2 (germline): SNHLY, FYNNEI. CDR3 length: 16 amino acids. Trimming removed 6 bases from V and 3 bases from J, with 17 bases in between. CDR3 DNA: TGTGCCAGCAGGGACCCGGTGATGGCCGCTAATGAAAAACTGTTTTTT. Translation: CASRDPVMAANEKLFF.

V is TRBV7-9 and J is TRBJ2-7; tentative D call: TRBD1 (6 bases). The germline CDR1 and CDR2 sequences are SEHNR and FQNEAQ (reference sequence). The CDR3 totals 16 residues. Deletions cut 2 bases from V and 3 bases from J, with 17 bases between. The CDR3 sequence: CASSLKAPRQVYEQYF. DNA for the CDR3: TGTGCCAGCAGCTTAAAAGCACCGAGACAGGTCTACGAGCAGTACTTC. The full variable domain, in which reference TRBV7-9 and TRBJ2-7 provide the parts outside the CDR3, is DTGVSQNPRHKITKRGQNVTFRCDPISEHNRLYWYRQTLGQGPEFLTYFQNEAQLEKSRLLSDRFSAERPKGSFSTLEIQRTEQGDSAMYLCASSLKAPRQVYEQYFGPGTRLTVT.

There are many counts of this clonotype. This chain joins TRBV29-1 and TRBJ2-5; D gene unclear. Germline V gene data show CDR1 as SQVTM and CDR2 as ANQGSEA. This CDR3 has 12 residues. V lost 4 bases, J lost 6 bases, and 12 bases lay in between. CDR3 nucleotides: TGCAGCGTTGCGTTCAGTTCCCAGACCCAGTACTTC. Translating it yields CSVAFSSQTQYF.

The chain has TRBV29-1 and TRBJ1-1; D call uncertain. Germline V gene data show CDR1 as SQVTM and CDR2 as ANQGSEA. Trimming cost V 8 bases and J 7 bases, with 14 bases left between them. The CDR3 has 11 residues. The CDR3: CSSLSPGEAFF. CDR3 nucleotide sequence: TGCAGCAGTTTAAGTCCGGGTGAAGCTTTCTTT.

In this sample, this clonotype turned up once. The chain couples TRBV7-9 to TRBJ2-5, with D possibly being TRBD2 (6 bases). The J call could be wrong; TRBJ2-1 is a better fit for the DNA end. Germline CDR1 reads SEHNR; CDR2 reads FQNEAQ (reference sequence). The CDR3 totals 12 residues. CDR3 in DNA: TGTGCCAGCAGCCTAGGAGGGAAGGGGCAGTTCTTC. Translated: CASSLGGKGQFF.

Turning to this clonotype: A much larger clone differs by one base, so this may be a read error. Likely a read error: the CDR3 ends without its conserved phenylalanine or tryptophan. V is TRBV9 and J is TRBJ2-3; weak D call: TRBD1 (6 bases). Germline V gene lookup returns CDR1 SGDLS and CDR2 YYNGEE. The CDR3 consists of 17 residues. Trimming shortened V by 0 bases and J by 2 bases, and 16 bases separated the two germline ends. This CDR3 reads CASSVEGVGGFTDTQYS. In DNA, the CDR3 is TGTGCCAGCAGCGTAGAGGGGGTTGGGGGTTTCACAGATACGCAGTATTCT.

Note on this clonotype: A much larger clonotype is one base distant, so this may be a read error. The chain is built from TRBV14 and TRBJ2-5, with D possibly being TRBD1 (5 bases). Germline CDR1 is SGHDN and CDR2 is FVKESK. This CDR3 comprises 14 residues. The CDR3 protein is CAGSQGKGLETQYF. CDR3 DNA sequence: TGTGCCGGCAGCCAAGGGAAGGGGTTAGAGACCCAGTACTTC.

This clonotype occurred many times. The chain employs TRBV7-9 and TRBJ1-2, with a weak D call TRBD1 (5 bases). The CDR3 length is 13 residues. The V and J ends lost 5 bases and 4 bases respectively, with 11 bases between them. CDR1 and CDR2 from the germline V gene are SEHNR and FQNEAQ (reference sequence). The CDR3 loop reads CASSAYDSYGYTF. CDR3 DNA sequence: TGTGCCAGCAGCGCGTACGACAGCTATGGCTACACCTTC.

This clonotype was detected a few times. This chain joins TRBV7-2 and TRBJ2-5; 8 bases align to TRBD2. J was trimmed by 4 bases and V by 5 bases; bases with no gene match: 9. CDR3 size: 15 residues. CDR1 is SGHTA and CDR2 is FQGNSA in the germline V gene. The CDR3 DNA sequence: TGTGCCAGCAGCACACGGGAGGGTCGGGGAGAGACCCAGTACTTC. Protein product: CASSTREGRGETQYF.

This clonotype appeared a few times. DNA for the CDR3: TGCGCCAGCAGCCAAGAAGTTGTACTAGCGGGGGGCGGGGGGTTTCGCGAGACCCAGTACTTC. Translated: CASSQEVVLAGGGGFRETQYF. The chain employs TRBV4-1 and TRBJ2-5; TRBD2 matches 12 bases. Trimming took 0 bases from V and 5 from J; bases not matched to a gene: 19. Germline CDR1 and CDR2: MGHRA and YSYEKL. This CDR3 comprises 21 residues.

This clonotype was seen repeatedly, ten times or more. V usage is TRBV11-2 and J usage is TRBJ2-2; tentatively, D is TRBD1 or TRBD2 (5 bases each). V was trimmed by 5 bases and J by 3 bases, leaving 16 bases between them. The CDR3 loop spans 16 amino acids. Germline CDR1 is SGHAT and CDR2 is FQNNGV. CDR3 sequence reads: CASSPPGRSDTGELFF. DNA for the CDR3: TGTGCCAGCAGCCCTCCGGGGCGGTCGGACACCGGGGAGCTGTTTTTT.

The rearrangement joins TRBV7-9 to TRBJ1-5; 7 nucleotides agree with TRBD1. Germline assignment: CDR1 SEHNR and CDR2 FQNEAQ (reference sequence). Trimming cost V 3 bases and J 4 bases; bases outside gene matches: 6. This CDR3 region has 15 residues. In DNA form, the CDR3 reads TGTGCCAGCAGCTTCCGGGACAGTCATAATCAGCCCCAGCATTTT. Protein sequence: CASSFRDSHNQPQHF.

There are a few counts of this clonotype. The V and J genes are TRBV19 and TRBJ1-1; the D is unclear. V was cut by 3 bases and J by 0 bases, with 5 bases left in between. This CDR3 contains 13 residues. The V gene's germline CDR1 is LNHDA and CDR2 SQIVND (reference sequence). The CDR3 coding sequence is TGTGCCAGTAGTATGGGTCTGAACACTGAAGCTTTCTTT. Its protein product is CASSMGLNTEAFF.